This paragraph reports one T cell receptor (beta chain). This clone was found once. There is no known antigen for this receptor. No base-level quality is on record; no much larger clone is a single base apart. Whole blood was collected in K2EDTA tubes by collaborating institutions according to the institutions' own protocols. For TCRbeta analysis, collaborators shipped samples as frozen whole blood, isolated PBMCs, or DNA extracted from either of those sample types. These data come from a study of blood T cell repertoires in COVID-19 (TCRdb year 2020). Looking at the study overall: Samples from collaborators originated in the United States, Italy and Spain and spanned both the acute and convalescent phases of COVID-19. The prospective study material was composed of cDNA or gDNA derived from T cells, B-cell-depleted T cells, or PBMCs. Sample metadata almost always included a de-identified subject ID, COVID-19 status, age in years and sex. Samples were obtained from the ongoing ImmuneRACE study (first 160 participants) and from 1,200 or so subjects provided by 6 global collaborators. Where available, HLA class I and class II types were obtained from metadata supplied by the sample provider rather than from assay-based typing. The repertoires were released in a freely available public database intended as a resource for research on the immune response to SARS-CoV-2. Deeply sampled blood TCRbeta repertoires from subjects exposed to, actively infected with, or recovered from COVID-19 were included in the dataset.

Findings and caveats that apply to the study as a whole: The quantity of clinical and demographic metadata differed by source and by participant and was supplied without curation.

The immunoSEQ Assay, a bias-controlled multiplex PCR, was used to amplify TCRbeta CDR3 regions from genomic DNA. Concerning the study's data processing: Nucleated cell counts per sample were estimated from amplification of reference gene primers within the assay. To quantify the absolute abundance of each unique TCRbeta CDR3 rearrangement, sequence reads were collapsed and filtered. Productive Simpson clonality was computed per sample as the square root of Simpson's diversity index over productive rearrangements. As stored in TCRdb, this immuneACCESS dataset retains in-frame rearrangements with V and J assigned. A fraction of the clones does not appear; measured against another copy, unresolved V genes explain less than half of the discrepancy, and the remainder lacks a known reason. The D gene and trimming were derived from the DNA, and the V and J assignments and clone size from that table. The sample data list approximately 44,000 clones, and roughly 87% of these were observed just once. The ten largest clones take up around 30% of the sample.

CDR3 length: 14 amino acids, cysteine to phenylalanine. The only DNA kept is the CDR3, 42 bases in frame from the first base. The germline V and J ends show losses of 4 bases and 6 bases respectively, and no gene match explains 5 bases of the junction. Via the germline V gene (reference sequence), CDR1 is GTSNPN and CDR2 SVGIG. The sequenced sample consisted of peripheral blood. Recombination linked TRBV30 to TRBJ2-2; TRBD1 agrees with 10 junctional bases. The TCR comes from an elderly woman with acute or convalescent COVID-19. The DNA reads as follows: TGTGCCTGGACCAGACAGGGGGCGGCCGGGGAGCTGTTTTTT. Its protein product is CAWTRQGAAGELFF.